This T cell receptor (beta chain) was obtained from a study of cytomegalovirus exposure and HLA in healthy donors. Study-wide points: It was found in a later analysis that first-cohort TCR clusters tended to co-occur in the 130 or so validation repertoires. Most TCRs appeared rarely, but some public TCRs recurred in many donors. The classifier was said to identify cytomegalovirus status with high specificity and sensitivity.

A note on this clone: Its target is unknown.

With V trimmed by 3 bases and J by 5 bases, 9 bases remained unmatched. This CDR3 comprises 17 residues. Germline V gives CDR1 SGHRS, CDR2 YFSETQ. Donors were drawn from the approximately 120-subject validation cohort, separate from the approximately 700-subject first cohort. Generated by immunoSEQ multiplex PCR, the TCRdb table keeps only in-frame clones and is missing some. This sample yields roughly 60,000 clones, of which roughly 94% are seen a single time; 5.8% belongs to the top ten. This clonotype was sampled from a woman between 18 and 29 years old in good health and CMV-seropositive. The chain is built from TRBV5-1 and TRBJ2-1, with TRBD1 matching 12 bases. The sequenced material came from PBMCs. CDR3 nucleotides: TGCGCCAGCAGCTGGGACCTAGGGACAGGGGGCCACAATGAGCAGTTCTTC. It codes for CASSWDLGTGGHNEQFF.